This TCR beta chain was captured in a study of T cell repertoires in cytomegalovirus infection. Whole-study results and caveats: Clonotypes of TCR beta that were HLA-C-restricted and CMV-specific dominated the ex vivo response.

MiXCR was run by TCRdb on the reads, yielding one entry per CDR3 protein. The table shows around 710,000 distinct CDR3 sequences, with roughly 29% occurring only once. This clonotype turned up a few times. Its antigen is unknown. Germline CDR1 and CDR2: LGHNA and YSLEER. The CDR3 has 16 residues. With 1 base removed from V and 3 bases from J, the gap between germline ends came to 14 bases. This clonotype originated in a human donor in good health (CMV status not recorded). Some clones in this sample may be carry-over from other donors' samples. This material consisted of cultured CD8+ T cells from PBMCs, taken from culture after CMV antigen stimulation. J is TRBJ2-3 and V is TRBV4-3; D is possibly TRBD1 or TRBD2 (6 bases each). The CDR3 DNA is TGCGCCAGCAGCCAAGGGTCGGGGGCCGGGACAGATACGCAGTATTTT. Its translation: CASSQGSGAGTDTQYF.